The T cell receptor beta chain described here comes from a study of blood T cell repertoires in COVID-19 (dated by TCRdb to about 2020). Looking at the study overall: The collaborator samples originated in the United States, Italy and Spain and spanned the acute and convalescent phases of COVID-19. The material from the prospective study consisted of cDNA or gDNA derived from T cells, B-cell-depleted T cells, or PBMCs. The dataset comprised deeply sampled blood TCRbeta repertoires from subjects exposed to, actively infected with, or recovered from COVID-19. The repertoires were released in a freely available public database intended as a resource for research on the immune response to SARS-CoV-2. Samples came from the ongoing ImmuneRACE study (first 160 participants) plus 1,254 subjects from 6 global collaborators. A de-identified subject ID, COVID-19 status, age in years and sex were almost always included in the sample metadata. Where HLA class I and class II types were available, the types were taken from metadata supplied by the sample provider, not from assay-based typing.

The immunoSEQ Assay, a bias-controlled multiplex PCR, was used to amplify TCRbeta CDR3 regions from genomic DNA. In the paper's pipeline: The number of nucleated cells in each sample was estimated by amplification of reference gene primers within the assay. To quantify the absolute abundance of each unique TCRbeta CDR3 rearrangement, sequence reads were collapsed and filtered. For each sample, productive Simpson clonality was calculated as the square root of Simpson's diversity index across productive rearrangements. TCRdb provides this immuneACCESS table in a form limited to in-frame rearrangements. Some clones are lacking; in checked studies, under half of them reflect an unresolved V gene, and why the rest are absent is not known. Clonal size and the V and J genes are those of that table, whereas D and trimming came from the DNA. This sample holds about 200,000 clones; roughly 84% were observed only once. In total, the top ten clones hold less than 5.5% of the sample.

Each collaborating institution followed its own protocols to collect whole blood in K2EDTA tubes. For TCRbeta analysis, collaborators shipped samples in one of three forms: frozen whole blood, isolated PBMCs, or DNA extracted from either of those sample types. For this clone: No cognate antigen has been identified for it. No base qualities exist here, and no much larger clone lies one base off it.

The CDR3, cysteine through phenylalanine, is 16 amino acids long. This entry keeps only the CDR3 DNA: 48 bases, framed from base 1. At the junction V is shortened by 4 bases and J by 5 bases; bases outside the gene matches: 7. According to the germline V gene, CDR1 reads SGHRS and CDR2 reads YFSETQ. The research as a whole found: How much clinical and demographic metadata was included differed by source and by participant, and the metadata was provided uncurated.

The receptor comes from a woman of 80 years or more with acute or convalescent COVID-19. The V and J segments used are TRBV5-1 and TRBJ2-3; 13 junctional bases match TRBD2. Sequencing was done on a sample of peripheral blood. CDR3 region: CASSRGLAGVEDTQYF. The nucleotide sequence is TGCGCCAGCAGCCGCGGACTAGCGGGAGTGGAAGATACGCAGTATTTT.